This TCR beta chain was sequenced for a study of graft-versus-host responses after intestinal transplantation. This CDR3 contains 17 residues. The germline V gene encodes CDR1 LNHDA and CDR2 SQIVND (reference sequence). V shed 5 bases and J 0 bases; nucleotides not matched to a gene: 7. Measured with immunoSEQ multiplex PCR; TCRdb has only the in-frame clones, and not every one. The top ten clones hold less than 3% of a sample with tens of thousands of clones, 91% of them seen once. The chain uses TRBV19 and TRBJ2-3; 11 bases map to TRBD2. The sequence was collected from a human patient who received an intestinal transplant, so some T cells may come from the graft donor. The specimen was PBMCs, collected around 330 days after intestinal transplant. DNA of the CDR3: TGTGCCAGTAGTTCCCGCAGACTAGCGGGAAGCACAGATACGCAGTATTTT. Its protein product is CASSSRRLAGSTDTQYF.